The rows below give T cell receptor beta chains drawn from one sample of a study of T-cell reconstitution after alpha-beta-depleted transplantation in children. TCRdb re-called the PCR reads with MiXCR, one entry per CDR3 protein. The sample records under 250,000 distinct CDR3 sequences, 20% to 30% being singletons. Sequencing used PBMCs, mostly from graft donor cells, obtained 360 days after TCRalphabeta/CD19-depleted stem cell transplant. These receptor sequences come from a female patient aged 2 to 10 who had a stem cell transplant for congenital amegakaryocytic thrombocytopenia, so the T cells may come from the graft donor. Each CDR3 is given with its conserved first and last residue. A D gene is named only where the DNA matches it firmly. Clone size is not always given. Where it is, it says once, few, many or a class for expanded clones.

cdr3_nt: TGCAGCGTTGATCCGACCTCGGGCAGGGTAGGAGAGACCCAGTACTTC
cdr3_aa: CSVDPTSGRVGETQYF
clone_size: many
j_call: TRBJ2-5
cdr3_length: 16
v_call: TRBV29-1
d_call: -

cdr3_nt: TGTGCCAGCTCACCACGGCTCAGAAGGAACAATGAGCAGTTCTTC
cdr3_aa: CASSPRLRRNNEQFF
clone_size: -
j_call: TRBJ2-1
cdr3_length: 15
v_call: TRBV18
d_call: -

cdr3_nt: TGTGCCAGCAGTAACTCAGGGAACACTGAAGCTTTCTTT
cdr3_aa: CASSNSGNTEAFF
clone_size: few
j_call: TRBJ1-1
cdr3_length: 13
v_call: TRBV2
d_call: -

cdr3_nt: TGTGCCACCAGTGAACCAGGGCTCGAGCAGTACTTC
cdr3_aa: CATSEPGLEQYF
clone_size: -
j_call: TRBJ2-7
cdr3_length: 12
v_call: TRBV24-1
d_call: -

cdr3_nt: TGTGCCAGCAGTTTAACAGGGGGCTTTGAAGCTTTCTTT
cdr3_aa: CASSLTGGFEAFF
clone_size: -
j_call: TRBJ1-1
cdr3_length: 13
v_call: TRBV28
d_call: TRBD1

cdr3_nt: TGTGCCAGCAGTTACGGGGACGGTAGCTCCTACGAGCAGTACTTC
cdr3_aa: CASSYGDGSSYEQYF
clone_size: -
j_call: TRBJ2-7
cdr3_length: 15
v_call: TRBV6-2/TRBV6-3
d_call: -

cdr3_nt: TGTGCCAGCAAGCAAGGACAGGGAGGAAACTACGAGCAGTACTTC
cdr3_aa: CASKQGQGGNYEQYF
clone_size: -
j_call: TRBJ2-7
cdr3_length: 15
v_call: TRBV28
d_call: TRBD1

cdr3_nt: TGTGCCAGCAGTTACAGTAGGCAGGCTGAAAAACTGTTTTTT
cdr3_aa: CASSYSRQAEKLFF
clone_size: few
j_call: TRBJ1-4
cdr3_length: 14
v_call: TRBV6-5
d_call: -

cdr3_nt: TGCAGCGTTAAGTACAGATTTGAAGCTTTCTTT
cdr3_aa: CSVKYRFEAFF
clone_size: few
j_call: TRBJ1-1
cdr3_length: 11
v_call: TRBV29-1
d_call: -

cdr3_nt: TGTGCCAGCAGCCAACCCCCTTCTAACTATGGCTACACCTTC
cdr3_aa: CASSQPPSNYGYTF
clone_size: few
j_call: TRBJ1-2
cdr3_length: 14
v_call: TRBV3-1
d_call: -

cdr3_nt: TGTGCCAGCAGGGGATCGGACAGGGGCACTTTCAGTGGCTACACCTTC
cdr3_aa: CASRGSDRGTFSGYTF
clone_size: many
j_call: TRBJ1-2
cdr3_length: 16
v_call: TRBV6-1
d_call: TRBD1

cdr3_nt: TGTGCCAGCAGTGCCGGGGCCGTCTACGAGCAGTACTTC
cdr3_aa: CASSAGAVYEQYF
clone_size: few
j_call: TRBJ2-7
cdr3_length: 13
v_call: TRBV12-3/TRBV12-4
d_call: -

cdr3_nt: TGTGCCACCAAGAAGGGAAACACCATATATTTT
cdr3_aa: CATKKGNTIYF
clone_size: many
j_call: TRBJ1-3
cdr3_length: 11
v_call: TRBV25-1
d_call: -

cdr3_nt: TGTGCCAGTGCGGTGTTGAGTTTCCCCGGGCATCAGCCCCAGCATTTT
cdr3_aa: CASAVLSFPGHQPQHF
clone_size: -
j_call: TRBJ1-5
cdr3_length: 16
v_call: TRBV19
d_call: -

cdr3_nt: TGTGCCAGCAGTTTAGGACTAACAGAGCAGTTCTTC
cdr3_aa: CASSLGLTEQFF
clone_size: -
j_call: TRBJ2-1
cdr3_length: 12
v_call: TRBV12-3/TRBV12-4
d_call: -

cdr3_nt: TGCAGCGTTGTTCGAACTAGCGGGTACAATGAGCAGTTCTTC
cdr3_aa: CSVVRTSGYNEQFF
clone_size: many
j_call: TRBJ2-1
cdr3_length: 14
v_call: TRBV29-1
d_call: TRBD2

cdr3_nt: TGCGCCAGCAGCCCCCCCCTAGCGGGAGGGACCTACGAGCAGTACTTC
cdr3_aa: CASSPPLAGGTYEQYF
clone_size: -
j_call: TRBJ2-7
cdr3_length: 16
v_call: TRBV5-1
d_call: TRBD2

cdr3_nt: TGCAGTGCCCTTCTCGCCTACGAGCAGTACTTC
cdr3_aa: CSALLAYEQYF
clone_size: few
j_call: TRBJ2-7
cdr3_length: 11
v_call: TRBV20-1
d_call: -

cdr3_nt: TGCGCCAGCAGCTTGGACGGGACCTACAATGAGCAGTTCTTC
cdr3_aa: CASSLDGTYNEQFF
clone_size: -
j_call: TRBJ2-1
cdr3_length: 14
v_call: TRBV5-1
d_call: -

cdr3_nt: TGCGCCAGCAGCTTGGAAACCGGGACATACAATGAGCAGTTCTTC
cdr3_aa: CASSLETGTYNEQFF
clone_size: few
j_call: TRBJ2-1
cdr3_length: 15
v_call: TRBV5-1
d_call: -

cdr3_nt: TGCGCCAGCAGCTTGGGCAGTAGGGCTTCACCCCTCCACTTT
cdr3_aa: CASSLGSRASPLHF
clone_size: -
j_call: TRBJ1-6
cdr3_length: 14
v_call: TRBV5-1
d_call: -

cdr3_nt: TGTGCCAGCTCACCAGTTGCGCTGCCGAACACCGGGGAGCTGTTTTTT
cdr3_aa: CASSPVALPNTGELFF
clone_size: -
j_call: TRBJ2-2
cdr3_length: 16
v_call: TRBV18
d_call: -

cdr3_nt: TGTGCCAGCAGTCCAGAAACAGACTACAATGAGCAGTTCTTC
cdr3_aa: CASSPETDYNEQFF
clone_size: few
j_call: TRBJ2-1
cdr3_length: 14
v_call: TRBV28
d_call: -

cdr3_nt: TGTGCCATCAGTCGAGGCGGGGGCAACACAGATACGCAGTATTTT
cdr3_aa: CAISRGGGNTDTQYF
clone_size: few
j_call: TRBJ2-3
cdr3_length: 15
v_call: TRBV10-3
d_call: -

cdr3_nt: TGTGCCAGCAATTGGGGACAGGGGAGCGGTCAGCCCCAGCATTTT
cdr3_aa: CASNWGQGSGQPQHF
clone_size: -
j_call: TRBJ1-5
cdr3_length: 15
v_call: TRBV28
d_call: TRBD1

cdr3_nt: TGTGCCATCAGTGAAGAGGACAGACCTTATCAGCCCCAGCATTTT
cdr3_aa: CAISEEDRPYQPQHF
clone_size: -
j_call: TRBJ1-5
cdr3_length: 15
v_call: TRBV10-3
d_call: -

cdr3_nt: TGTGCCACCAGTGAGTCTATACGGTACAATGAGCAGTTCTTC
cdr3_aa: CATSESIRYNEQFF
clone_size: many
j_call: TRBJ2-1
cdr3_length: 14
v_call: TRBV24-1
d_call: -

cdr3_nt: TGTGCCAGCAGGAGGGGCATCGGGGAGCTGTTTTTT
cdr3_aa: CASRRGIGELFF
clone_size: -
j_call: TRBJ2-2
cdr3_length: 12
v_call: TRBV7-9
d_call: -

cdr3_nt: TGTGCCACCAGTGTAGCTAGGGAGACCCAGTACTTC
cdr3_aa: CATSVARETQYF
clone_size: -
j_call: TRBJ2-5
cdr3_length: 12
v_call: TRBV15
d_call: -